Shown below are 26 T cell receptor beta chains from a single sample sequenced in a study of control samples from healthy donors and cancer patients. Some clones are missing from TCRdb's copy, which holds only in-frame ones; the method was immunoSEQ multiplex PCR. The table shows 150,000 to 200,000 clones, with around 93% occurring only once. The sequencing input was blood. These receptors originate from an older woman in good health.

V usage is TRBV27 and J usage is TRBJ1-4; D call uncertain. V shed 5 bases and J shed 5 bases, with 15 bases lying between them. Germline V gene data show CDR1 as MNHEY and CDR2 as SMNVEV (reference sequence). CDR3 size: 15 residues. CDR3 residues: CASSGSNLGNEKLFF. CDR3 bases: TGTGCCAGCAGTGGTTCTAACCTGGGGAATGAAAAACTGTTTTTT.

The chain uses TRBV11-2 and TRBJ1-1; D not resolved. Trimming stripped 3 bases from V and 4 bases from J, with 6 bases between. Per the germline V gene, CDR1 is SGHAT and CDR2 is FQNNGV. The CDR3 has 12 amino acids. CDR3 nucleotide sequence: TGTGCCAGCAGCTTCGGGATCACTGAAGCTTTCTTT. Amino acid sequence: CASSFGITEAFF.

CDR3 protein: CASSLTAGTDTQYF. CDR3 nucleotide sequence: TGCGCCAGCAGCTTGACGGCGGGCACAGATACGCAGTATTTT. V is TRBV5-1 and J is TRBJ2-3; D is ambiguous. The CDR3 is made up of 14 amino acids. Germline CDR1 and CDR2: SGHRS and YFSETQ. Trimming took off 1 base at V and 1 base at J, with 7 bases between the two ends.

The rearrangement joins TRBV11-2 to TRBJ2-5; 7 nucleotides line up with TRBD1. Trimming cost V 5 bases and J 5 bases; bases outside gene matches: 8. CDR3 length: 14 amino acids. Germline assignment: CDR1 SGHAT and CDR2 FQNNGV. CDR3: CASSSGGQDETQYF. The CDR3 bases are TGTGCCAGCAGCAGCGGCGGACAGGACGAGACCCAGTACTTC. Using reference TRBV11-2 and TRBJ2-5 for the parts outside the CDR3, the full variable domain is EAGVAQSPRYKIIEKRQSVAFWCNPISGHATLYWYQQILGQGPKLLIQFQNNGVVDDSQLPKDRFSAERLKGVDSTLKIQPAKLEDSAVYLCASSSGGQDETQYFGPGTRLLVL.

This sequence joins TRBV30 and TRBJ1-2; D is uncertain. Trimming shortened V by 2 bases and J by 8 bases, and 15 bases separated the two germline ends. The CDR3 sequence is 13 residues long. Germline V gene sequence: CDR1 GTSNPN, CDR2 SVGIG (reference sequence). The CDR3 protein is CAWSRDTRRGYTF. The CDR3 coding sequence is TGTGCCTGGAGTCGTGACACTAGAAGAGGCTACACCTTC.

The CDR3 protein is CATSRGGRQETQYF. The CDR3 nucleotides read TGTGCCACCAGCAGAGGTGGACGTCAAGAGACCCAGTACTTC. This chain connects TRBV15 to TRBJ2-5; the D is unclear. Trimming removed 1 base at V and 2 bases at J, with 8 bases between. This CDR3 region has 14 residues. Per germline, CDR1 LNHNV and CDR2 YYDKDF (reference sequence).

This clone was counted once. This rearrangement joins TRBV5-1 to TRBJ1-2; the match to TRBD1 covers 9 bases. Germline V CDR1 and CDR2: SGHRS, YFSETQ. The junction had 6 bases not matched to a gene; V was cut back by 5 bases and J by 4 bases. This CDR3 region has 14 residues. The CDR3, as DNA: TGCGCCAGCAGGGGGACAGGGATCGGCTATGGCTACACCTTC. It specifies CASRGTGIGYGYTF.

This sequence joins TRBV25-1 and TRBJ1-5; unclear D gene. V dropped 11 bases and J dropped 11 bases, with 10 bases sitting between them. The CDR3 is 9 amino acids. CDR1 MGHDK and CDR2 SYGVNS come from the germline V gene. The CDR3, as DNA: TGTGCCGGGCGTCTCGCCCAGCATTTT. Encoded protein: CAGRLAQHF.

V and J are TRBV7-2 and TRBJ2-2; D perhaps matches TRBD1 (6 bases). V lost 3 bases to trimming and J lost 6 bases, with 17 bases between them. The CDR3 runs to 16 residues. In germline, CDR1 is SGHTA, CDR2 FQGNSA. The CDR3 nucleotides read TGTGCCAGCAGCTTGCGGCAGGGGCGTTCGTCCGGGGAGCTGTTTTTT. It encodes CASSLRQGRSSGELFF.

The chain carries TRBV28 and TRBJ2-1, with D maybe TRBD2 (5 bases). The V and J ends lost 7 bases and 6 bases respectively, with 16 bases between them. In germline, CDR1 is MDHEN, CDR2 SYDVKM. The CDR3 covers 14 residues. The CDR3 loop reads CASNPGMEANEQFF. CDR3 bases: TGTGCCAGCAACCCGGGAATGGAGGCCAATGAGCAGTTCTTC. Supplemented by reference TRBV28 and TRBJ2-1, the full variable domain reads DVKVTQSSRYLVKRTGEKVFLECVQDMDHENMFWYRQDPGLGLRLIYFSYDVKMKEKGDIPEGYSVSREKKERFSLILESASTNQTSMYLCASNPGMEANEQFFGPGTRLTVL.

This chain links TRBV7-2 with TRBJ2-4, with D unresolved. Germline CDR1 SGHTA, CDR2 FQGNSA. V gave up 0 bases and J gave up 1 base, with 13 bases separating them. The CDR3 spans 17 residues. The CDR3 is CASSLAFANGAKNIQYF. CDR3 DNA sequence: TGTGCCAGCAGCTTAGCATTTGCAAACGGGGCCAAAAACATTCAGTACTTC.

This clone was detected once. DNA for the CDR3: TGTGCCATCAGTCGACAGGGAGTTGACTATGGCTACACCTTC. Translation: CAISRQGVDYGYTF. This chain connects TRBV10-3 to TRBJ1-2; 7 bases match TRBD1. This CDR3 is 14 amino acids long. The ends lost 5 bases at V and 3 bases at J; junction bases unmatched: 6. CDR1 and CDR2 (germline): ENHRY, SYGVKD.

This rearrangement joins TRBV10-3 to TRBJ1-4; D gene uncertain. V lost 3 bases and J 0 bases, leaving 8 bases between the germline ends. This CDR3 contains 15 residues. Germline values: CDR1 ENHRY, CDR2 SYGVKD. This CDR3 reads CAISEQRATNEKLFF. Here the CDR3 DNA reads TGTGCCATCAGTGAACAGCGTGCAACTAATGAAAAACTGTTTTTT.

The CDR3 is CASSPALADNEQFF. The CDR3 region has the DNA TGTGCCAGCTCACCAGCCCTAGCGGACAATGAGCAGTTCTTC. The V and J genes are TRBV18 and TRBJ2-1, with 7 nucleotides matching TRBD2. Per the germline V gene, CDR1 is KGHSH and CDR2 is LQKENI. This CDR3 has 14 residues. J was trimmed by 5 bases and V by 2 bases; bases with no gene match: 3.

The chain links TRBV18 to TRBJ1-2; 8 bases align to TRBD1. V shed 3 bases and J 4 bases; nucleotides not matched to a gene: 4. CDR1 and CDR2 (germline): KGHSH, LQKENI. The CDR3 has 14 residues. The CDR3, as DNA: TGTGCCAGCTCACCCGGGACAGGTATCTATGGCTACACCTTC. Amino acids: CASSPGTGIYGYTF.

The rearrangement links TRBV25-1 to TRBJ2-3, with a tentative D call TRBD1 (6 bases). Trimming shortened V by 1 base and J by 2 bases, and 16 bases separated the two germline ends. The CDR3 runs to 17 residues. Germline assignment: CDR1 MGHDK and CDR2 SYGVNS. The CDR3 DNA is TGTGCCAGCAGTGAATCACGCCAGGGGCCGGCCACAGATACGCAGTATTTT. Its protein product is CASSESRQGPATDTQYF.

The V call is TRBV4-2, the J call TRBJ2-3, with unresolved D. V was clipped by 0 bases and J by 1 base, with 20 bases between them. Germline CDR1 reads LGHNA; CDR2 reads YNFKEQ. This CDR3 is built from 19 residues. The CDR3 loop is CASSQDPLMPGHGTDTQYF. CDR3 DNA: TGTGCCAGCAGCCAAGATCCCCTGATGCCGGGCCACGGCACAGATACGCAGTATTTT.

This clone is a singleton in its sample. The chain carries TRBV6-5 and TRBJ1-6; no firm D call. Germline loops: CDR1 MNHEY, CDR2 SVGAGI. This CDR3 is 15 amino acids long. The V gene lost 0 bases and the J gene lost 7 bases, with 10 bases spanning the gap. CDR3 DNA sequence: TGTGCCAGCAGTTACTCGGGATTGAAAAATTCACCCCTCCACTTT. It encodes CASSYSGLKNSPLHF.

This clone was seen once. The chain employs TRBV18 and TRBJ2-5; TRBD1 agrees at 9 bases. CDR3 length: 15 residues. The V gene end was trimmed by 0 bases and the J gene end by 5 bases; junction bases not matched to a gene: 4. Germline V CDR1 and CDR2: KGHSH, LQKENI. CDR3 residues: CASSPPGQGRETQYF. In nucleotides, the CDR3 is TGTGCCAGCTCACCACCGGGACAGGGCCGGGAGACCCAGTACTTC.

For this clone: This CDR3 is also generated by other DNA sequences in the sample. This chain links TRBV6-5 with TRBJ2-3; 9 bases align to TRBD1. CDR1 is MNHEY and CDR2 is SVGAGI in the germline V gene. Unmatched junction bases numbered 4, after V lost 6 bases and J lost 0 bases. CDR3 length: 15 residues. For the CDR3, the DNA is TGTGCCAGCAGAAGACAGGGGGGAAGCACAGATACGCAGTATTTT. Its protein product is CASRRQGGSTDTQYF.

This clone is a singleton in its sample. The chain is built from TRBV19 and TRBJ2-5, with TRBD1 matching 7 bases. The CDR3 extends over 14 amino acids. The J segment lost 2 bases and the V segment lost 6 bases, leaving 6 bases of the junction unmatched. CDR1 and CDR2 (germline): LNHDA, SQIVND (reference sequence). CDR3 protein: CASRPGQPQETQYF. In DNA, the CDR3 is TGTGCCAGTAGACCGGGACAGCCACAAGAGACCCAGTACTTC.

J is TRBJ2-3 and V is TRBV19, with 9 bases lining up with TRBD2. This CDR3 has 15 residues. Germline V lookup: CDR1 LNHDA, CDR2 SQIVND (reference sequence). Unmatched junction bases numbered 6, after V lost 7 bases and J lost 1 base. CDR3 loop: CASMRGGGGTDTQYF. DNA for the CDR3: TGTGCCAGTATGCGGGGGGGCGGCGGCACAGATACGCAGTATTTT.

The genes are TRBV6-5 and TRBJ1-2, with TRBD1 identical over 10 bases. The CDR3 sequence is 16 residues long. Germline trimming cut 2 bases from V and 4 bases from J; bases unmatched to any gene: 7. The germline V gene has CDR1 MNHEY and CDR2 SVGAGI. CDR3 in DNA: TGTGCCAGCAGTTACGCCGGGACAGGGGTAGGCTATGGCTACACCTTC. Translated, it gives CASSYAGTGVGYGYTF.

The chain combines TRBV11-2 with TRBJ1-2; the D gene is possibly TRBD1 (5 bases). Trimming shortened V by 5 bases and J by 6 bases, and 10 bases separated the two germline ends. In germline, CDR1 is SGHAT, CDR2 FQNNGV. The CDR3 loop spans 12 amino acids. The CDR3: CASSHQGHGYTF. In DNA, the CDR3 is TGTGCCAGCAGCCATCAGGGCCATGGCTACACCTTC.

Here the CDR3 reads CASSPPGEYYGYTF. The CDR3 DNA follows: TGTGCCAGCAGTCCCCCGGGAGAGTACTATGGCTACACCTTC. The V gene is TRBV6-5, the J gene TRBJ1-2; no clear D. The CDR3 consists of 14 residues. Germline CDR1 is MNHEY and CDR2 is SVGAGI. V was trimmed by 5 bases and J by 3 bases, leaving 13 bases between them.

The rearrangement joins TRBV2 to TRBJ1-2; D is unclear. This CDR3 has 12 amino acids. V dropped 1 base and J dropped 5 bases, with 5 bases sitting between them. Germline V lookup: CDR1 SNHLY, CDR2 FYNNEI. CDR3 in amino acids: CASSEDVYGYTF. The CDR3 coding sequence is TGTGCCAGCAGTGAAGACGTTTATGGCTACACCTTC.